What follows are 24 T cell receptor beta chains derived from one specimen sequenced in a study of OX40 agonist ivuxolimab in advanced cancers. The table came from immunoSEQ multiplex PCR; TCRdb's copy has only in-frame clones and leaves some out. The data hold about 48,000 clones, with about 85% observed a single time. Specimen: CD4+ or CD8+ T cells sorted from blood, collected in a trial of the OX40 agonist ivuxolimab. Source of these receptors: an adult with an advanced solid tumor such as melanoma, head and neck, liver or kidney cancer.

V is TRBV28 and J is TRBJ1-2, with D unclear. Germline V lookup: CDR1 MDHEN, CDR2 SYDVKM. This CDR3 has 12 residues. Deletions cut 2 bases from V and 4 bases from J, with 5 bases between. CDR3 DNA: TGTGCCAGCAGTTTAAAAGGCTATGGCTACACCTTC. This encodes CASSLKGYGYTF.

This chain connects TRBV21-1 to TRBJ2-5; the D call TRBD2 from the table was never checked on the DNA. TRBV21-1 is listed as a pseudogene. The CDR3 covers 18 residues. The CDR3 bases are TGTGCCAGCAGCAACCCGGGACTAGCGGGCGGGTACCAAGAGACCCAGTACTTC. Protein: CASSNPGLAGGYQETQYF.

The genes are TRBV2 and TRBJ1-5; 8 nucleotides match TRBD1. The CDR3 has 12 amino acids. Germline assignment: CDR1 SNHLY and CDR2 FYNNEI. With V trimmed by 10 bases and J by 7 bases, 6 bases remained unmatched. For the CDR3, the DNA is TGTGCCATCGGACAGGGCGGGCAGCCCCAGCATTTT. It specifies CAIGQGGQPQHF.

Here the CDR3 DNA reads TGTGCCAGCAGCCCGGGGAGGGATACGCAGTATTTT. Translating gives CASSPGRDTQYF. This chain joins TRBV28 and TRBJ2-3, with D maybe TRBD2 (6 bases). The CDR3 sequence is 12 residues long. Germline CDR1 MDHEN, CDR2 SYDVKM. The germline V and J ends were trimmed by 6 bases and 6 bases, with 10 bases remaining between them.

This clone was seen only a few times. The chain is built from TRBV18 and TRBJ1-3, with 7 positions matching TRBD1. This CDR3 comprises 18 residues. The germline gives CDR1 KGHSH, CDR2 LQKENI. The J segment lost 0 bases and the V segment lost 3 bases, leaving 11 bases of the junction unmatched. The CDR3 DNA reads as TGTGCCAGCTCACCCCCGGGGACAGCATTTCGCTCTGGAAACACCATATATTTT. It codes for CASSPPGTAFRSGNTIYF. Looking up the rest from reference TRBV18 and TRBJ1-3 gives the full variable domain: NAGVMQNPRHLVRRRGQEARLRCSPMKGHSHVYWYRQLPEEGLKFMVYLQKENIIDESGMPKERFSAEFPKEGPSILRIQQVVRGDSAAYFCASSPPGTAFRSGNTIYFGEGSWLTVV.

The V call is TRBV18, the J call TRBJ2-3, with TRBD1 identical over 11 bases. Germline CDR1 KGHSH, CDR2 LQKENI. There are 16 residues in the CDR3. Trimming removed 4 bases from V and 5 bases from J; junction bases left unmatched: 8. DNA of the CDR3: TGTGCCAGCTCACGTGGACAGGGGGCATTGGGAGATACGCAGTATTTT. This codes for CASSRGQGALGDTQYF.

The rearrangement uses TRBV7-8 and TRBJ1-2; tentative D call: TRBD1 (5 bases). Germline loops: CDR1 SGHVS, CDR2 FQNEAQ. V shed 0 bases and J shed 8 bases, with 19 bases lying between them. The CDR3 has 16 residues. The chain's CDR3 is CASSLAQVGGGGGYTF. The CDR3 coding sequence is TGTGCCAGCAGCTTAGCGCAGGTGGGAGGTGGGGGAGGCTACACCTTC.

The chain is built from TRBV7-6 and TRBJ2-2; 12 nucleotides match TRBD2. The CDR3 consists of 15 residues. Germline values: CDR1 SGHVS, CDR2 FNYEAQ. Trimming took 7 bases from V and 3 from J; bases not matched to a gene: 3. The CDR3 spells CASKGLAGYTGELFF. The DNA for the CDR3 is TGTGCCAGCAAAGGACTAGCGGGATACACCGGGGAGCTGTTTTTT. Looking up the rest from reference TRBV7-6 and TRBJ2-2 gives the full variable domain: GAGVSQSPRYKVTKRGQDVALRCDPISGHVSLYWYRQALGQGPEFLTYFNYEAQQDKSGLPNDRFSAERPEGSISTLTIQRTEQRDSAMYRCASKGLAGYTGELFFGEGSRLTVL.

The chain couples TRBV2 to TRBJ2-4; D tentatively reads TRBD1 or TRBD2 (7 bases each). Per the germline V gene, CDR1 is SNHLY and CDR2 is FYNNEI. V dropped 2 bases and J dropped 9 bases, with 14 bases sitting between them. The CDR3 is 14 residues long. CDR3 bases: TGTGCCAGCAGTGAACCTCCCAGGGGGGGCATTCAGTACTTC. Protein sequence: CASSEPPRGGIQYF.

The chain recombines TRBV5-1 with TRBJ2-7, with D tentatively TRBD2 (5 bases). The CDR3 length is 15 residues. Trimming pared 3 bases from V and 3 bases from J, leaving 16 bases between. Germline V gene data show CDR1 as SGHRS and CDR2 as YFSETQ. CDR3 DNA sequence: TGCGCCAGCAGCTCCGCCCAACCGGGGAGCTACGAGCAGTACTTC. This sequence encodes CASSSAQPGSYEQYF.

This sequence joins TRBV4-1 and TRBJ2-5; D ambiguous. This CDR3 contains 14 residues. Germline loops: CDR1 MGHRA, CDR2 YSYEKL. Trimming shortened V by 4 bases and J by 5 bases, and 14 bases separated the two germline ends. CDR3 bases: TGCGCCAGCAGCCCCTATGGCGGACGGGAGACCCAGTACTTC. Translation gives CASSPYGGRETQYF.

V and J are TRBV11-2 and TRBJ2-1; the match to TRBD2 covers 8 bases. CDR1 and CDR2 from the germline V gene are SGHAT and FQNNGV. V shed 5 bases, J shed 7 bases, and the junction held 7 bases outside the gene matches. The CDR3 is 14 amino acids. This chain's CDR3 is CASSLTGTRNEQFF. The CDR3 DNA follows: TGTGCCAGCAGCCTGACGGGGACTAGGAATGAGCAGTTCTTC.

This sequence joins TRBV5-1 and TRBJ1-4; possibly TRBD1 for D (6 bases). In germline, CDR1 is SGHRS, CDR2 YFSETQ. The CDR3 length is 15 residues. Trimming left V 2 bases short and J 7 bases short, with 15 bases between. CDR3 coding DNA: TGCGCCAGCAGCTTAACAGGGACGGCGCGTGAAAAACTGTTTTTT. Its protein product is CASSLTGTAREKLFF.

The chain joins TRBV28 to TRBJ1-2; 8 nucleotides agree with TRBD1. V lost 6 bases, J lost 2 bases, and 5 bases stayed unmatched. Germline CDR1 reads MDHEN; CDR2 reads SYDVKM. The CDR3 sequence is 14 residues long. Here the CDR3 DNA reads TGTGCCAGCAGCCTCAGGGGGCACAACTATGGCTACACCTTC. This codes for CASSLRGHNYGYTF.

This clone was observed a single time. The rearrangement joins TRBV4-1 to TRBJ2-2; no definite D call. Germline assignment: CDR1 MGHRA and CDR2 YSYEKL. V dropped 6 bases and J dropped 6 bases, with 11 bases sitting between them. The CDR3 is 13 residues long. The chain's CDR3 is CASRSGGPGELFF. CDR3 DNA: TGCGCCAGCAGGTCCGGTGGCCCCGGGGAGCTGTTTTTT.

The genes are TRBV10-3 and TRBJ1-1; a weak D match, TRBD1 (6 bases). V shed 3 bases and J shed 5 bases, with 13 bases lying between them. The CDR3 sequence is 14 residues long. Germline CDR1 reads ENHRY; CDR2 reads SYGVKD. For the CDR3, the DNA is TGTGCCATCAGTGAAGGGGGGGGTCGGACTGAAGCTTTCTTT. Amino acid sequence: CAISEGGGRTEAFF.

This chain links TRBV19 with TRBJ2-1, with D possibly TRBD2 on 6 matching bases. Germline V CDR1 and CDR2: LNHDA, SQIVND (reference sequence). V lost 5 bases, J lost 2 bases, and 13 bases lay in between. CDR3 length equals 15 residues. Here the CDR3 reads CASSLGEAAYNEQFF. The CDR3 DNA sequence: TGTGCCAGTAGTCTGGGGGAGGCCGCCTACAATGAGCAGTTCTTC.

The chain uses TRBV7-9 and TRBJ2-6, with D perhaps matching TRBD1 (5 bases). The V and J ends lost 6 bases and 0 bases respectively, with 21 bases between them. Germline-derived CDR1 and CDR2 are SEHNR and FQNEAQ (reference sequence). CDR3 length equals 19 residues. For the CDR3, the DNA is TGTGCCAGCAGTCCTCTTTCAGGGCAGGACCTCTCTGGGGCCAACGTCCTGACTTTC. This sequence encodes CASSPLSGQDLSGANVLTF. Based on the CDR3 plus reference TRBV7-9 and TRBJ2-6, the full variable domain is DTGVSQNPRHKITKRGQNVTFRCDPISEHNRLYWYRQTLGQGPEFLTYFQNEAQLEKSRLLSDRFSAERPKGSFSTLEIQRTEQGDSAMYLCASSPLSGQDLSGANVLTFGAGSRLTVL.

This clone came up once. V usage is TRBV18 and J usage is TRBJ2-1; 9 positions agree with TRBD2. CDR1 KGHSH and CDR2 LQKENI come from the germline V gene. J lost 8 bases, V lost 2 bases, and 7 bases had no gene match. This CDR3 region has 15 residues. The CDR3 reads CASSPMTSGLDEQFF. CDR3 nucleotides: TGTGCCAGCTCACCAATGACTAGCGGTTTGGATGAGCAGTTCTTC.

The chain is built from TRBV2 and TRBJ2-7, with D maybe TRBD1 (5 bases). This CDR3 comprises 13 residues. Trimming removed 5 bases at V and 7 bases at J, with 15 bases between. Germline V gives CDR1 SNHLY, CDR2 FYNNEI. The CDR3 protein is CASSIKGRTEQYF. The CDR3 DNA follows: TGTGCCAGCAGTATCAAGGGGCGTACGGAGCAGTACTTC.

The chain employs TRBV9 and TRBJ2-1; D ambiguous. The V gene's germline CDR1 is SGDLS and CDR2 YYNGEE. The CDR3 is made up of 12 amino acids. Trimming cost V 0 bases and J 6 bases, with 4 bases left between them. CDR3 sequence reads: CASSVEGNEQFF. Here the CDR3 DNA reads TGTGCCAGCAGCGTAGAGGGCAATGAGCAGTTCTTC.

This chain connects TRBV6-5 to TRBJ2-7; possibly TRBD2 for D (5 bases). V was clipped by 8 bases and J by 0 bases, with 17 bases between them. Germline values: CDR1 MNHEY, CDR2 SVGAGI. The CDR3 length is 15 residues. The chain's CDR3 is CASGPTRPGSYEQYF. The CDR3, as DNA: TGTGCCAGCGGGCCTACTAGGCCGGGCTCCTACGAGCAGTACTTC.

This chain connects TRBV18 to TRBJ1-1; D not resolved. Germline loops: CDR1 KGHSH, CDR2 LQKENI. V shed 6 bases and J shed 5 bases, with 16 bases lying between them. The CDR3 totals 14 residues. As DNA, the CDR3 is TGTGCCAGCTCGCCCAGAAGTTTATTAACTGAAGCTTTCTTT. As protein: CASSPRSLLTEAFF.

CDR3 protein: CASSRTGELFF. In DNA, the CDR3 is TGTGCCAGCAGCAGGACCGGGGAGCTGTTTTTT. The V gene is TRBV11-2, the J gene TRBJ2-2, with unresolved D. This CDR3 is 11 amino acids long. CDR1 SGHAT and CDR2 FQNNGV come from the germline V gene. V lost 5 bases and J 5 bases, leaving 3 bases between the germline ends.